A selection of T cell receptor beta chains follows, all from one sample in a study of OX40 agonist ivuxolimab in advanced cancers. Profiled with immunoSEQ multiplex PCR; TCRdb holds only in-frame clones, not every one. The table records fewer than 100,000 clones, around 85% of them present only once. The sequencing used CD4+ or CD8+ T cells sorted from blood, collected in a trial of the OX40 agonist ivuxolimab. Receptor source: an adult with an advanced solid tumor such as melanoma, head and neck, liver or kidney cancer. Both conserved end residues are part of each CDR3. Fields, in order: J gene, V gene, clone size, D gene, CDR3 DNA, CDR3 protein. D genes are given only for firm matches. Part of the rows lack a size; the others show once, few, many or a class for expanded clones.

TRBJ2-3 TRBV5-5 NA NA TGTGCCAGCAGCCCCCTGTCCGAGGGGAGGCAGTATTTT CASSPLSEGRQYF
TRBJ1-4 TRBV11-2 NA NA TGTGCCAGCAGCTTAGACAGGGGCAATGAAAAACTGTTTTTT CASSLDRGNEKLFF
TRBJ2-3 TRBV5-1 NA TRBD2 TGCGCCAGCAGCTTGAGAGCGGGGGGGCGCGCAGATACGCAGTATTTT CASSLRAGGRADTQYF
TRBJ2-2 TRBV5-4 NA TRBD2 TGTGCCAGCAGCTTCGCGGGGGGCCTGCCCGGGGAGCTGTTTTTT CASSFAGGLPGELFF
TRBJ2-2 TRBV16 NA NA TGTGCCAGCACGTCGTCAGGCCCAGCCACCGGGGAGCTGTTTTTT CASTSSGPATGELFF
TRBJ2-5 TRBV18 NA NA TGTGCCAGCTCACTTCAGGGACAAGAGACCCAGTACTTC CASSLQGQETQYF
TRBJ1-4 TRBV5-8 NA NA TGTGCCAGCAGCCGGGGAAGGACATCAACTAATGAAAAACTGTTTTTT CASSRGRTSTNEKLFF
TRBJ2-3 TRBV5-6 NA NA TGTGCCAGCAGCTGGACAGTTGGCACAGATACGCAGTATTTT CASSWTVGTDTQYF
TRBJ1-4 TRBV5-4 once TRBD1 TGTGCCAGCAGCCGGGGACAGGGGGTATCAACTAATGAAAAACTGTTTTTT CASSRGQGVSTNEKLFF
TRBJ1-1 TRBV5-1 NA NA TGCGCCAGCAGCTTGACAGGGTCGGGCACTGAAGCTTTCTTT CASSLTGSGTEAFF
TRBJ2-3 TRBV27 NA NA TGTGCCAGCAGCCCCACACTGGATACGCAGTATTTT CASSPTLDTQYF
TRBJ1-6 TRBV18 NA NA TGTGCCAGCTCACTCGACTGGAATTCACCCCTCCACTTT CASSLDWNSPLHF
TRBJ1-6 TRBV9 NA NA TGTGCCAGCAGCCCTCAGGGGATGAGGGATTCACCCCTCCACTTT CASSPQGMRDSPLHF
TRBJ2-7 TRBV6-1 NA NA TGTGCCAGCAGTGAAAACAGGCTCTCCTACGAGCAGTACTTC CASSENRLSYEQYF
TRBJ2-1 TRBV21-1 NA NA TGTGCCCGCCCCAGACAGGGGGAAGTGAATGAGCAGTTCTTC CARPRQGEVNEQFF
TRBJ2-5 TRBV5-1 NA NA TGCGCCAGCAGCTTGGTAGGCGTGGGGGGACAAGAGACCCAGTACTTC CASSLVGVGGQETQYF
TRBJ1-5 TRBV29-1 once NA TGCAGCGTTGGCTCCCATGGGGGATTTCAGCATTTT CSVGSHGGFQHF
TRBJ2-6 TRBV5-1 NA TRBD1 TGCGCCAGCAGCTTGACGACAGGGCCCTCTGAAGCCAACGTCCTGACTTTC CASSLTTGPSEANVLTF
TRBJ1-5 TRBV6-5 NA NA TGTGCCAGCAGTTACTCAGGGTCCCTCAATCAGCCCCAGCATTTT CASSYSGSLNQPQHF
TRBJ2-2 TRBV5-4 NA TRBD1 TGTGCCAGCAGCTCCCTGACAGGGCCCGGGGAGCTGTTTTTT CASSSLTGPGELFF
TRBJ1-1 TRBV28 NA NA TGTGCCAGCAGTTTACCTTTTGGGGGGGGGAACACTGAAGCTTTCTTT CASSLPFGGGNTEAFF
TRBJ1-3 TRBV5-1 NA NA TGCGCCAGCAGCTTGGGGTCTGGGGGGGTACCCTCTGGAAACACCATATATTTT CASSLGSGGVPSGNTIYF
TRBJ1-2 TRBV27 many NA TGTGCCAGCAGTTCTATTCGGGGTCGTGGCTACACCTTC CASSSIRGRGYTF
TRBJ1-4 TRBV11-1 NA NA TGTGCCAGCAGCCCGACGTCGGGGGCGGCTAATGAAAAACTGTTTTTT CASSPTSGAANEKLFF
TRBJ2-3 TRBV9 NA NA TGTGCCAGCAGCGTAGTCTCGGACACAGATACGCAGTATTTT CASSVVSDTDTQYF
TRBJ2-3 TRBV18 once NA TGTGCCAGCTCACGGGACCGCACAGATACGCAGTATTTT CASSRDRTDTQYF
TRBJ1-1 TRBV6-5 NA NA TGTGCCAGCAGTTCCCCGGGACTCGGGAGCACTGAAGCTTTCTTT CASSSPGLGSTEAFF
TRBJ1-4 TRBV7-9 NA NA TGTGCCAGCAGCTTCGGGACAAGTAATGAAAAACTGTTTTTT CASSFGTSNEKLFF
TRBJ1-5 TRBV19 NA NA TGTGCCAGTAACCCACCCAATCAGCCCCAGCATTTT CASNPPNQPQHF
TRBJ2-3 TRBV6-5 NA NA TGTGCCAGCAGTTACGGAGGACTCGTGGTTGCAGATACGCAGTATTTT CASSYGGLVVADTQYF
TRBJ2-7 TRBV6-6 once NA TGTGCCAGCAGTTACCTGGGGGGCTACGAGCAGTACTTC CASSYLGGYEQYF
TRBJ2-5 TRBV5-6 NA NA TGTGCCAGCAGCTCGTTGGACAGTCAAGAGACCCAGTACTTC CASSSLDSQETQYF
TRBJ2-1 TRBV11-2 NA TRBD2 TGTGCCAGCAGTCGTGTGCTGGCTAGCGGGGGCCTCTCCTACAATGAGCAGTTCTTC CASSRVLASGGLSYNEQFF
TRBJ1-4 TRBV18 NA NA TGTGCCAGCTCACCGGGTGGAGGCCGTGAAAAACTGTTTTTT CASSPGGGREKLFF
TRBJ1-4 TRBV19 NA NA TGTGCCAGTAGTATTGGGGTAATGAGTGAAAAACTGTTTTTT CASSIGVMSEKLFF
TRBJ1-1 TRBV7-8 NA TRBD1 TGTGCCAGCAACCACGACAGGGACGTACCTGAAGCTTTCTTT CASNHDRDVPEAFF
TRBJ1-1 TRBV19 NA TRBD1 TGTGCCAGTAGTATCAGGTCAGGGGACAGTCAAGGGCGAGCTTTCTTT CASSIRSGDSQGRAFF
TRBJ2-3 TRBV7-2 NA NA TGTGCCAGCAGCTTAGAGGCCTCCCCGACGGATACGCAGTATTTT CASSLEASPTDTQYF
TRBJ2-5 TRBV7-6 NA TRBD1 TGTGCCAGCAGCTTCAGGGGGCAAGAGACCCAGTACTTC CASSFRGQETQYF
TRBJ2-3 TRBV2 NA NA TGTGCCAGCAGTCCTGTCGCACTTCCAGATACGCAGTATTTT CASSPVALPDTQYF
TRBJ1-1 TRBV7-8 NA NA TGTGCCAGCAGCTTAGTACGAATGAACACTGAAGCTTTCTTT CASSLVRMNTEAFF